These 16 T cell receptor beta chains originate from one sample sequenced in a study of blood T cell repertoires in COVID-19. TCRdb's table, derived via immunoSEQ multiplex PCR, lists solely in-frame clones and lacks some. The repertoire includes 150,000 to 200,000 clones, 65% to 90% of them detected once, and 4.5% to 6.5% sits in the top ten. The sequenced material came from PBMCs or T cells enriched from blood (not recorded which). These receptors all stem from a woman aged 60-70 years with acute COVID-19.

The chain links TRBV12-5 to TRBJ1-2; the D gene is possibly TRBD1 (5 bases). With 1 base removed from V and 8 bases from J, the gap between germline ends came to 20 bases. The CDR3 spans 16 residues. Looked up from germline, CDR1 is LGHNT and CDR2 is FRNRAP. The CDR3 loop is CASGLDRGGVLWGYTF. DNA of the CDR3: TGTGCTAGTGGTTTGGACCGGGGAGGGGTACTTTGGGGCTACACCTTC.

This chain uses TRBV11-3 with TRBJ2-2, with 10 bases lining up with TRBD2. Germline V gene data show CDR1 as SGHNT and CDR2 as YENEEA. This CDR3 is 14 amino acids long. V lost 5 bases and J lost 6; bases outside the gene matches: 3. The CDR3 bases are TGTGCCAGCAGCGCGGGACTAGCGTCCGGGGAGCTGTTTTTT. Its protein product is CASSAGLASGELFF.

V gene TRBV4-3 combines with J gene TRBJ2-2; 9 bases are a match to TRBD1. The V segment lost 2 bases and the J segment 6 bases; nucleotides outside the gene matches: 10. Germline values: CDR1 LGHNA, CDR2 YSLEER. The CDR3 loop spans 17 amino acids. CDR3 coding DNA: TGCGCCAGCAGCCAACACGAACAGGGGGCGACGGCCGGGGAGCTGTTTTTT. Translating gives CASSQHEQGATAGELFF.

The chain joins TRBV30 to TRBJ1-3; D remains unclear. Between the trimmed V and J ends, which lost 2 bases and 0 bases, there was a span of 5 bases. Germline CDR1 and CDR2: GTSNPN and SVGIG (reference sequence). This CDR3 has 13 residues. The CDR3 region is CAWSRGSGNTIYF. In DNA, the CDR3 is TGTGCCTGGAGTCGGGGCTCTGGAAACACCATATATTTT.

This clone was seen a single time. CDR3 DNA: TGTGCCAGCAGCCGAGACATCAATGACTATGGCTACACCTTC. It codes for CASSRDINDYGYTF. The chain employs TRBV6-4 and TRBJ1-2; D call uncertain. Looked up from germline, CDR1 is MRHNA and CDR2 is SNTAGT. Trimming pared 6 bases from V and 3 bases from J, leaving 14 bases between. This CDR3 region has 14 residues.

There are a few counts of this clone. The chain recombines TRBV6-2 or TRBV6-3 with TRBJ1-5, with 7 nucleotides matching TRBD1. This CDR3 has 16 amino acids. The germline V gene encodes CDR1 MNHEY and CDR2 SVGEGT. V was pared by 6 bases and J by 0 bases, with 8 bases of the junction left unmatched. CDR3 nucleotide sequence: TGTGCCAGCAGCTTGAGACAGGGATATAGCAATCAGCCCCAGCATTTT. This codes for CASSLRQGYSNQPQHF.

V is TRBV7-9 and J is TRBJ1-2; D is undetermined. The germline V gene has CDR1 SEHNR and CDR2 FQNEAQ (reference sequence). The CDR3 contains 13 residues. V gave up 3 bases and J gave up 7 bases, with 12 bases separating them. CDR3 DNA sequence: TGTGCCAGCAGCTTCGACACATTCGGTGGCTACACCTTC. It translates to CASSFDTFGGYTF.

The rearrangement links TRBV29-1 to TRBJ1-3; unclear D gene. The CDR3 is 15 amino acids. V lost 4 bases, J lost 0 bases, and 13 bases lay in between. CDR1 and CDR2 from the germline V gene are SQVTM and ANQGSEA. The CDR3 DNA is TGCAGCGTTGGGTCCCCTGGCCCCTCTGGAAACACCATATATTTT. It yields the protein CSVGSPGPSGNTIYF. Based on the CDR3 plus reference TRBV29-1 and TRBJ1-3, the full variable domain is SAVISQKPSRDICQRGTSLTIQCQVDSQVTMMFWYRQQPGQSLTLIATANQGSEATYESGFVIDKFPISRPNLTFSTLTVSNMSPEDSSIYLCSVGSPGPSGNTIYFGEGSWLTVV.

V and J are TRBV3-1 (or the pseudogene TRBV3-2) and TRBJ2-1, with a weak D call TRBD2 (5 bases). Trimming removed 0 bases at V and 12 bases at J, with 15 bases between. Germline CDR1 reads LGHDT; CDR2 reads YNNKEL (reference sequence). The CDR3 spans 14 residues. CDR3 bases: TGTGCCAGCAGCCAAGATATAAGCGGCCGAGGGCAGTTCTTC. Translated, it gives CASSQDISGRGQFF.

The genes are TRBV18 and TRBJ2-7, with 13 bases lining up with TRBD2. Losses at the gene ends were 3 bases for V and 4 bases for J; bases not matched to a gene: 6. Germline V lookup: CDR1 KGHSH, CDR2 LQKENI. The CDR3 length is 16 residues. CDR3 amino acids: CASSPRTSGGGYEQYF. The CDR3 coding sequence is TGTGCCAGCTCACCGCGGACTAGCGGGGGAGGGTACGAGCAGTACTTC.

The chain combines TRBV7-9 with TRBJ1-4; perhaps TRBD1 as D (6 bases). The germline V and J ends were trimmed by 1 base and 5 bases, with 11 bases remaining between them. The CDR3 sequence is 15 residues long. Germline-derived CDR1 and CDR2 are SEHNR and FQNEAQ (reference sequence). The DNA for the CDR3 is TGTGCCAGCAGCTTAGTGGGCAGGGGCAATGAAAAACTGTTTTTT. This translates into CASSLVGRGNEKLFF.

The chain recombines TRBV18 with TRBJ1-5; 8 bases line up with TRBD1. The CDR3 runs 15 residues. CDR1 KGHSH and CDR2 LQKENI come from the germline V gene. The junction had 6 bases not matched to a gene; V was cut back by 3 bases and J by 5 bases. The CDR3 nucleotides read TGTGCCAGCTCACCGCCAGGGGGCTCTGATCAGCCCCAGCATTTT. Protein sequence: CASSPPGGSDQPQHF.

Only one count was recorded for this clone. This chain connects TRBV5-6 to TRBJ1-2, with a tentative D call TRBD1 (5 bases). Germline-derived CDR1 and CDR2 are SGHDT and YYEEEE. The CDR3 is 16 amino acids. The ends were cut back, 0 bases at V and 1 base at J, with 13 bases in the middle. DNA of the CDR3: TGTGCCAGCAGCTTGGGTGGCGGGGGAATTAACTATGGCTACACCTTC. It translates to CASSLGGGGINYGYTF.

The V call is TRBV7-9, the J call TRBJ1-4, with 8 bases aligning to TRBD1. Looked up from germline, CDR1 is SEHNR and CDR2 is FQNEAQ (reference sequence). There are 14 residues in the CDR3. V lost 5 bases to trimming and J lost 8 bases; unmatched junction nucleotides: 7. The CDR3 is CASSPGTGTEKLFF. In DNA, the CDR3 is TGTGCCAGCAGCCCTGGGACAGGCACCGAAAAACTGTTTTTT. Full variable domain (missing parts from reference TRBV7-9 and TRBJ1-4): DTGVSQNPRHKITKRGQNVTFRCDPISEHNRLYWYRQTLGQGPEFLTYFQNEAQLEKSRLLSDRFSAERPKGSFSTLEIQRTEQGDSAMYLCASSPGTGTEKLFFGSGTQLSVL.

The chain carries TRBV7-9 and TRBJ2-2, with a possible D match to TRBD1 (6 bases). CDR1 is SEHNR, CDR2 FQNEAQ, per germline (reference sequence). Trimming stripped 5 bases from V and 5 bases from J, with 9 bases between. The CDR3 contains 13 residues. In nucleotides, the CDR3 is TGTGCCAGCAGCCTGACAGGAACCGGGGAGCTGTTTTTT. It is translated as CASSLTGTGELFF.

This sequence joins TRBV24-1 and TRBJ2-5, with a weak D call TRBD2 (5 bases). Germline assignment: CDR1 KGHDR and CDR2 SFDVKD. This CDR3 has 12 amino acids. V was shortened by 9 bases and J by 3 bases, with 10 bases between the two germline ends. In DNA, the CDR3 is TGTGCCACCGTTGGAGGCGAAGAGACCCAGTACTTC. Translation gives CATVGGEETQYF.